A single sample is the source of the 2 T cell receptor beta chains below, sequenced in a study of prognosis after radiotherapy for stage I lung cancer. Genomic DNA served as the source from which two-round multiplex PCR generated TCR beta CDR3 amplicons. The first PCR round targeted every TRBV and TRBJ gene with specific primers. TCRdb analysed the multiplex PCR reads with MiXCR anew, one entry per CDR3 protein. There are around 56,000 distinct CDR3 sequences in the sample; 26% occur only once, and under 10% lies in the top ten. Sample: PBMCs, taken before or after stereotactic body radiation therapy (not recorded which). All receptors derive from a donor of 50 years or more with non-small cell lung cancer.

At least ten counts were recorded for this clonotype. The gene calls are TRBV3-1 and TRBJ2-7; 8 nucleotides align to TRBD1. V was pared by 3 bases and J by 2 bases, with 9 bases of the junction left unmatched. This CDR3 has 16 residues. Germline loops: CDR1 LGHDT, CDR2 YNNKEL (reference sequence). The CDR3 DNA sequence: TGTGCCAGCAGCCATGTACCCGGACAGGGACCCTACGAGCAGTACTTC. As protein: CASSHVPGQGPYEQYF.

The chain combines TRBV4-2 with TRBJ1-3, with unresolved D. V was clipped by 0 bases and J by 7 bases, with 22 bases between them. CDR3 length: 18 residues. Germline CDR1 and CDR2: LGHNA and YNFKEQ. Here the CDR3 DNA reads TGTGCCAGCAGCCAAGAGGACGGCCGAGGAGTTTTTGGGAACACCATATATTTT. Translating it yields CASSQEDGRGVFGNTIYF.